These 16 T cell receptor beta chains came from one sample sequenced in a study of vaccination effects on CD4 cells after COVID-19. Antigens of these TCRs are unknown. The method was immunoSEQ multiplex PCR; TCRdb's version includes in-frame clones alone and lacks a portion of them. In the table there are some 70,000 clones, less than 80% of which are singletons. The culture ran for roughly 10 days before CD4+ T cells were isolated. Each participant was administered two doses of either the BNT162b2 or the mRNA-1273 vaccine. The sample here was CD4+ T cells from PBMCs cultured without peptide, taken after COVID-19 vaccination. The receptors stem from a human donor who received a COVID-19 vaccine.

The chain employs TRBV18 and TRBJ2-7; 9 nucleotides agree with TRBD1. This CDR3 comprises 14 residues. With V trimmed by 2 bases and J by 2 bases, 1 base remained unmatched. CDR1 is KGHSH, CDR2 LQKENI, per germline. The CDR3 protein is CASSPGTGTYEQYV. CDR3 in DNA: TGTGCCAGCTCACCAGGGACAGGGACCTACGAGCAGTACGTC.

J is TRBJ2-5 and V is TRBV10-2; perhaps TRBD1 as D (6 bases). Trimming stripped 8 bases from V and 5 bases from J, with 18 bases between. The CDR3 extends over 14 amino acids. Germline lookup yields CDR1 WSHSY and CDR2 SAAADI. CDR3 protein: CASSYTGFGETQYF. CDR3 coding DNA: TGCGCCAGCTCATATACAGGGTTCGGGGAGACCCAGTACTTC.

The chain links TRBV28 to TRBJ1-2, with a possible D match to TRBD1 (5 bases). V lost 5 bases to trimming and J lost 0 bases, with 10 bases between them. The CDR3 totals 14 residues. Germline loops: CDR1 MDHEN, CDR2 SYDVKM. CDR3 nucleotide sequence: TGTGCCAGCAGTACAGGTCTGTCTAACTATGGCTACACCTTC. Its translation is CASSTGLSNYGYTF.

This clone was observed a few times. V is TRBV7-2 and J is TRBJ1-1; the D gene is possibly TRBD1 (5 bases). The CDR3 spans 17 residues. V lost 0 bases to trimming and J lost 5 bases, with 19 bases between them. Germline V CDR1 and CDR2: SGHTA, FQGNSA. This chain's CDR3 is CASSLASRGPYPTEAFF. CDR3 DNA sequence: TGTGCCAGCAGCTTAGCGTCAAGGGGCCCTTACCCAACTGAAGCTTTCTTT.

The chain employs TRBV11-2 and TRBJ2-3, with 8 bases fitting TRBD1. This CDR3 spans 15 amino acids. Germline assignment: CDR1 SGHAT and CDR2 FQNNGV. Trimming removed 1 base from V and 2 bases from J; junction bases left unmatched: 2. CDR3 sequence (DNA): TGTGCCAGCAGCTTAGGGACAGGGTTCACAGATACGCAGTATTTT. This codes for CASSLGTGFTDTQYF.

V gene TRBV6-5 combines with J gene TRBJ2-7, with 8 bases aligning to TRBD2. Trimming took 6 bases from V and 0 from J; bases not matched to a gene: 7. The germline V gene encodes CDR1 MNHEY and CDR2 SVGAGI. There are 15 residues in the CDR3. This CDR3 reads CASSSGRGDSYEQYV. The DNA for the CDR3 is TGTGCCAGCAGCTCGGGGCGGGGGGACTCCTACGAGCAGTACGTC.

The chain uses TRBV6-5 and TRBJ1-2; 12 positions match TRBD1. Germline V gene lookup returns CDR1 MNHEY and CDR2 SVGAGI. The CDR3 has 15 residues. V was pared by 2 bases and J by 8 bases, with 6 bases of the junction left unmatched. The CDR3 loop reads CASSYLGQGAWGYTF. CDR3 coding DNA: TGTGCCAGCAGTTACCTGGGACAGGGGGCATGGGGCTACACCTTC.

The gene calls are TRBV7-8 and TRBJ2-5, with TRBD1 as a possible D gene (6 bases). The CDR3 consists of 16 residues. Between the trimmed V and J ends, which lost 3 bases and 4 bases, there was a span of 18 bases. The V gene's germline CDR1 is SGHVS and CDR2 FQNEAQ. The CDR3 here is CASSFHMRGNPETQYF. CDR3 nucleotides: TGTGCCAGCAGCTTCCATATGAGGGGGAACCCAGAGACCCAGTACTTC. The full variable domain, with the rest looked up from reference TRBV7-8 and TRBJ2-5, is GAGVSQSPRYKVAKRGQDVALRCDPISGHVSLFWYQQALGQGPEFLTYFQNEAQLDKSGLPSDRFFAERPEGSVSTLKIQRTQQEDSAVYLCASSFHMRGNPETQYFGPGTRLLVL.

The chain combines TRBV5-4 with TRBJ2-3; D gene ambiguous. There are 11 residues in the CDR3. V shed 7 bases and J shed 6 bases, with 9 bases lying between them. Germline values: CDR1 SGHNT, CDR2 YYREEE (reference sequence). The DNA of the CDR3 is TGTGCCAGCGGAAGGGATGATACGCAGTATTTT. As protein: CASGRDDTQYF.

In DNA form, the CDR3 reads TGTGCCAGCAGCACAGGGCTAGCGGGGGTGGGCACAGATACGCAGTATTTT. Its translation is CASSTGLAGVGTDTQYF. The chain has TRBV7-8 and TRBJ2-3; 10 bases align to TRBD2. Trimming cost V 5 bases and J 1 base; bases outside gene matches: 9. The V gene's germline CDR1 is SGHVS and CDR2 FQNEAQ. This CDR3 region has 17 residues.

The J gene is TRBJ1-5, the V gene TRBV19; a possible D gene is TRBD1 (5 bases). V gave up 4 bases and J gave up 2 bases, with 18 bases separating them. The CDR3 loop spans 17 amino acids. The germline gives CDR1 LNHDA, CDR2 SQIVND (reference sequence). This CDR3 reads CASSTPRGGGGNQPQHF. The CDR3 bases are TGTGCCAGTAGTACCCCGCGGGGCGGGGGGGGCAATCAGCCCCAGCATTTT.

The chain links TRBV24-1 to TRBJ2-3; D not resolved. The CDR3 is 15 amino acids. The germline CDR1 and CDR2 sequences are KGHDR and SFDVKD. V lost 4 bases to trimming and J lost 1 base, with 11 bases between them. The CDR3 DNA follows: TGTGCCACCAGTGACCCTACGGGTCGCACAGATACGCAGTATTTT. It is translated as CATSDPTGRTDTQYF.

V gene TRBV3-1 (or the pseudogene TRBV3-2) combines with J gene TRBJ1-6; no clear D. The germline V gene has CDR1 LGHDT and CDR2 YNNKEL (reference sequence). The CDR3 has 16 residues. V shed 1 base and J shed 6 bases, with 13 bases lying between them. For the CDR3, the DNA is TGTGCCAGCAGCCAAGTCCCGCCGCCCGGTAATTCACCCCTCCACTTT. Translation: CASSQVPPPGNSPLHF.

Points on this clone: The sample holds other DNA sequences that translate to the same CDR3. The V call is TRBV2, the J call TRBJ2-7; 10 bases are shared with TRBD1. V trimming: 6 bases; J trimming: 3 bases; junction bases outside the gene matches: 5. In germline, CDR1 is SNHLY, CDR2 FYNNEI. This CDR3 spans 14 amino acids. For the CDR3, the DNA is TGTGCCAGCAGCCCGGGACAGGGGTTCTACGAGCAGTACGTC. Encoded protein: CASSPGQGFYEQYV.

The chain employs TRBV7-3 and TRBJ2-2; possibly TRBD1 for D (6 bases). Germline V lookup: CDR1 SGHTA, CDR2 FQGTGA. The CDR3 sequence is 12 residues long. With 9 bases removed from V and 2 bases from J, the gap between germline ends came to 7 bases. DNA of the CDR3: TGTGCCAGGGACAGCAACACCGGGGAGCTGTTTTTT. Protein sequence: CARDSNTGELFF. The entire variable domain, with the rest obtained from reference TRBV7-3 and TRBJ2-2, is as follows: GAGVSQTPSNKVTEKGKYVELRCDPISGHTALYWYRQSLGQGPEFLIYFQGTGAADDSGLPNDRFFAVRPEGSVSTLKIQRTERGDSAVYLCARDSNTGELFFGEGSRLTVL.

This chain uses TRBV7-3 with TRBJ1-2; no definite D call. The V end lost 8 bases, the J end lost 5 bases, and 12 bases lay between the germline ends. Germline V gene sequence: CDR1 SGHTA, CDR2 FQGTGA. The CDR3 runs to 12 residues. CDR3 amino acids: CASGTSGYGYTF. The CDR3 DNA reads TGTGCCAGCGGCACCTCCGGGTATGGCTACACCTTC.